The 2 T cell receptor beta chains listed next were all sequenced from one sample in a study of blood T cell repertoires in COVID-19. Clones were sequenced by immunoSEQ multiplex PCR, and TCRdb holds only the in-frame ones, with some missing. The table includes roughly 260,000 clones, approximately 89% detected once. The specimen was peripheral blood. These receptor sequences come from a man aged 35 to 55 who had recovered from COVID-19.

The chain couples TRBV10-3 to TRBJ2-2; D remains ambiguous. The V gene's germline CDR1 is ENHRY and CDR2 SYGVKD. V was trimmed by 7 bases and J by 6 bases, leaving 15 bases between them. The CDR3 has 14 amino acids. CDR3 loop: CAITPGLTAGELFF. The DNA for the CDR3 is TGTGCCATCACCCCGGGTCTAACGGCCGGGGAGCTGTTTTTT.

The V call is TRBV6-5, the J call TRBJ2-1, with D perhaps TRBD1 (5 bases). The CDR3 contains 15 residues. Germline CDR1 reads MNHEY; CDR2 reads SVGAGI. Trimming shortened V by 6 bases and J by 4 bases, and 16 bases separated the two germline ends. CDR3 region: CASRVFQGSYNEQFF. The CDR3, as DNA: TGTGCCAGCAGGGTATTTCAGGGTTCTTACAATGAGCAGTTCTTC.